These T cell receptor beta chains were read from a single sample in a study of blood T cell repertoires in COVID-19. TCRdb keeps only in-frame clones here, not all; method: immunoSEQ multiplex PCR. This sample yields 310,000 or so clones, of which approximately 86% are seen a single time; roughly 1.9% belongs to the top ten. Specimen: peripheral blood. The receptors come from a woman in her thirties who had recovered from COVID-19. CDR3s include the opening cysteine and the closing phenylalanine or tryptophan. The D gene is left open where the match is weak. Clone size is shown for a subset of rows, as once, few, many or a class of expanded clone.

>.|.|TRBJ1-5|TRBV3-1/TRBV3-2
TGTGCCAGCAGCCAGCAGTCGGGGGGAGTACAGCCCCAGCATTTT
CASSQQSGGVQPQHF
>TRBD1|.|TRBJ2-1|TRBV19
TGTGCCAGTAGCCACGGGACAGGGTCATATGAGCAGTTCTTC
CASSHGTGSYEQFF
>TRBD1|.|TRBJ1-6|TRBV6-5
TGTGCCAGCAGTTACTCCCGGGACAGCACAAATTCACCCCTCCACTTT
CASSYSRDSTNSPLHF
>TRBD1|.|TRBJ2-7|TRBV12-5
TGTGCTAGTGGTTTGGACAGGGGGTACGAGCAGTACTTC
CASGLDRGYEQYF
>TRBD2|once|TRBJ2-7|TRBV3-1/TRBV3-2
TGTGCCAGCAGCCATTCCGGGACTACCGCATACGAGCAGTACTTC
CASSHSGTTAYEQYF
>.|.|TRBJ2-5|TRBV5-4
TGTGCCAGCAGCTTGGAGGATCCTAGGCGAGAGACCCAGTACTTC
CASSLEDPRRETQYF
>.|.|TRBJ1-2|TRBV7-8
TGTGCCAGCACGAATGGGGGGTCTTCAGACTATGGCTACACCTTC
CASTNGGSSDYGYTF
>.|.|TRBJ2-7|TRBV28
TGTGCCAGCACCGCCGACTGGCGGAGTTCCTACGAGCAGTACTTC
CASTADWRSSYEQYF
>TRBD1|.|TRBJ2-7|TRBV27
TGTGCCAGCAGTAGGACAGGAACCTACGAGCAGTACTTC
CASSRTGTYEQYF
>.|.|TRBJ2-3|TRBV2
TGTGCCAGCAGTGTTACAGGGTTGGGAACAGATACGCAGTATTTT
CASSVTGLGTDTQYF
>.|.|TRBJ2-5|TRBV16
TGTGCCAGCAGCCAATCCTGGAGGGGAGAGACCCAGTACTTC
CASSQSWRGETQYF
>TRBD2|.|TRBJ2-1|TRBV11-2
TGTGCCAGCAGCTGGGAAGCGGGATCGCTGTTCTTC
CASSWEAGSLFF
>.|few|TRBJ2-7|TRBV29-1
TGCAGCGGTGGAGGCCTTAACTCCTACGAGCAGTACTTC
CSGGGLNSYEQYF
>.|.|TRBJ2-5|TRBV24-1
TGTGCCACCAGTGGAATTCCGGGATTAATCGAGACCCAGTACTTC
CATSGIPGLIETQYF
>TRBD1|.|TRBJ2-7|TRBV27
TGTGCCAGCAGTCCGATGGGACAGAGAGGGGACGAGCAGTACTTC
CASSPMGQRGDEQYF
>.|.|TRBJ2-7|TRBV24-1
TGTGCCACCACTCCAGGGATGAGCGAGCAGTACTTC
CATTPGMSEQYF
>.|.|TRBJ2-3|TRBV7-2
TGTGCCAGCGGTCCGAGGGGGACAGATACGCAGTATTTT
CASGPRGTDTQYF
>.|.|TRBJ2-5|TRBV7-2
TGTGCCAGCAGCTTTGTTTCCCGGGACAACATGGGAGAGACCCAGTACTTC
CASSFVSRDNMGETQYF
>.|.|TRBJ2-7|TRBV27
TGTGCCAGCAGTTTGAGCAGGGCCTACGAGCAGTACTTC
CASSLSRAYEQYF
>TRBD1|.|TRBJ2-7|TRBV27
TGTGCCAGCAGTTTTAGGGACAGGGGGTACGAGCAGTACTTC
CASSFRDRGYEQYF
>.|.|TRBJ2-5|TRBV30
TGTGCCTGGAGTGGAGACAGCCACCAAGAGACCCAGTACTTC
CAWSGDSHQETQYF
>TRBD2|.|TRBJ2-3|TRBV9
TGTGCCAGCAGCCCCGGAGTAGATAGCGGGAGGTCAGATACGCAGTATTTT
CASSPGVDSGRSDTQYF
>TRBD1|.|TRBJ2-5|TRBV4-1
TGCGCCAGCAGCCGAGGACAGGGGCGGCAAGAGACCCAGTACTTC
CASSRGQGRQETQYF
>.|.|TRBJ1-6|TRBV2
TGTGCCAGCAGTGGGGAGGCGGTCCAACTCCACTTT
CASSGEAVQLHF
>.|.|TRBJ1-2|TRBV7-9
TGTGCCAGTTCACCCTCCGGGACACATAGCTATGGCTACACCTTC
CASSPSGTHSYGYTF
>TRBD1|.|TRBJ2-7|TRBV10-3
TGTGCCATCAGTGAGAGACAGGGGATCGCCTACGAGCAGTACTTC
CAISERQGIAYEQYF
>.|.|TRBJ2-7|TRBV7-9
TGTGCCAGCAGCTTAGCCGGGACTGCTACCTCCTACGAGCAGTACTTC
CASSLAGTATSYEQYF
>TRBD1|.|TRBJ1-2|TRBV12-3/TRBV12-4
TGTGCCAGCAGTTTTCAGGGGGCGTTTGGCTACACCTTC
CASSFQGAFGYTF
>TRBD1|.|TRBJ1-2|TRBV12-3/TRBV12-4
TGTGCCAGCAGTGGACAGGGCGGCTATGGCTACACCTTC
CASSGQGGYGYTF
>.|.|TRBJ2-7|TRBV28
TGTGCCAGCAGTTCCCTGGGGCAACAAGACTACGAGCAGTACTTC
CASSSLGQQDYEQYF
>.|.|TRBJ2-3|TRBV9
TGTGCCAGCAGCGTACTCCTCACAGATACGCAGTATTTT
CASSVLLTDTQYF